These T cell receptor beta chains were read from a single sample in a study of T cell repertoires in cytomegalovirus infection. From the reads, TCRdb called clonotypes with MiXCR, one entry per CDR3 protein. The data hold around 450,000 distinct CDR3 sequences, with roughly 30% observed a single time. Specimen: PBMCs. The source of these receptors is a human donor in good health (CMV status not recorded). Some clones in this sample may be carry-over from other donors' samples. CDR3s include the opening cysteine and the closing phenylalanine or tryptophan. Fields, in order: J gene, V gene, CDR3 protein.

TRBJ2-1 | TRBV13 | CASSPYRLAEHYNEQFF
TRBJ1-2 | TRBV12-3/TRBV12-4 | CASSITENYGYTF
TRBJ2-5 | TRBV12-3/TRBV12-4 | CASSYSETQYF
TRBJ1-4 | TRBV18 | CASSPRDSVHTNEKLFF
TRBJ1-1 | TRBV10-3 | CAIRTQTVNTEAFF
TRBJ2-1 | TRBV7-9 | CASSPLDRGGNEQFF
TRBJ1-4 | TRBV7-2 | CASSLRQINEKLFF
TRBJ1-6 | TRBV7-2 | CASSSRTDNSPLHF
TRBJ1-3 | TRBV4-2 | CASSQEGVRASGNTIYF
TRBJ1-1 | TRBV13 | CASSPRQDGVTEAFF
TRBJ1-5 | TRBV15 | CANSRGGSNQPQHF
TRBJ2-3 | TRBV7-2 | CASSLDSPRADTQYF
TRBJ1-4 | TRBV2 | CATSREQPQSNEKLFF
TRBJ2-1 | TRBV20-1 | CSAPPARSGGNEQFF
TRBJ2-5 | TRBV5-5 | CASSLTSGGTGTVYETQYF
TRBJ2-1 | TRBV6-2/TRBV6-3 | CASRNTGGVGEQFF
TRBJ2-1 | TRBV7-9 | CASSLVYRPEQFF
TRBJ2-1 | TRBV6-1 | CASSHNSGQYNEQFF
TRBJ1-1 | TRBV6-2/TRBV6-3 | CASSQDSSVTEAFF
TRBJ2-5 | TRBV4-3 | CASSQDFAGGPRRETQYF
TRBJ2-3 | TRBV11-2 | CASSLGGHSTDTQYF
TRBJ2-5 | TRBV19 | CASSMGRFQETQYF
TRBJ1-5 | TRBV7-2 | CASSKAGSNQPQHF
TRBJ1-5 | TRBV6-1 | CASSEASAQPQHF
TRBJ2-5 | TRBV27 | CASSFQGLPQETQYF
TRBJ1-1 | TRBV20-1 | CSARGTGTEAFF
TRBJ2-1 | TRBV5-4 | CASSPAGVGGNEQFF
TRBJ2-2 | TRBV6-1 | CAGKTGTGELFF
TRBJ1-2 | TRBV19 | CASSYGTERNYGYTF
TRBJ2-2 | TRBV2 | CASSPDGGLAGELFF
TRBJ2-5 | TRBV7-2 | CASSFRQETQYF
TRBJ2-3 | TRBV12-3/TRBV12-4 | CAIISGGTDTQYF
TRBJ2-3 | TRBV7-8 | CASSHIAGTSTDTQYF
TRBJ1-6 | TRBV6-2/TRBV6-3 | CASRTDILNSPLHF
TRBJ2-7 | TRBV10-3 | CAINLGNSYEQYF
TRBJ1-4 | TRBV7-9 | CASSSPAGEKLFF
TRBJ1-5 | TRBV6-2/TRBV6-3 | CASSYSGSNQPQHF
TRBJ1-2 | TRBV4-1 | CASSLTGRSYGSTF
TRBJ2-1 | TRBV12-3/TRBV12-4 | CASSPRDRGAVDEQFF
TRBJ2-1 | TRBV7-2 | CASSLGRGGQGNEQFF
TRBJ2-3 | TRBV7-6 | CASSLDAGVEQYF
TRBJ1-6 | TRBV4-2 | CASSQGGGRINNSPLHF
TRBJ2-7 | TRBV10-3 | CAIGSRAAYEQYF
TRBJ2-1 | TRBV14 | CASSPSGTGNYNEQFF
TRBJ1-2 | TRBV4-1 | CASSREDREVGYTF